These 29 T cell receptor beta chains originate from one sample sequenced in a study of blood T cell repertoires in COVID-19. Data came from immunoSEQ multiplex PCR; TCRdb stores just in-frame clones and leaves some out. In the table there are 100,000 to 150,000 clones, about 85% of which are singletons. The specimen was peripheral blood. The receptors derive from a woman older than 75 with acute or convalescent COVID-19.

The rearrangement uses TRBV9 and TRBJ2-2, with D tentatively TRBD1 (6 bases). V was clipped by 8 bases and J by 5 bases, with 16 bases between them. Germline CDR1 is SGDLS and CDR2 is YYNGEE. The CDR3 consists of 14 residues. CDR3 amino acids: CASQGRTSTGELFF. In DNA, the CDR3 is TGTGCCAGTCAGGGGCGGACGAGTACCGGGGAGCTGTTTTTT. Based on the CDR3 plus reference TRBV9 and TRBJ2-2, the full variable domain is DSGVTQTPKHLITATGQRVTLRCSPRSGDLSVYWYQQSLDQGLQFLIQYYNGEERAKGNILERFSAQQFPDLHSELNLSSLELGDSALYFCASQGRTSTGELFFGEGSRLTVL.

J is TRBJ1-1 and V is TRBV4-1; a weak D match, TRBD1 (5 bases). Looked up from germline, CDR1 is MGHRA and CDR2 is YSYEKL. V was cut by 6 bases and J by 4 bases, with 18 bases left in between. CDR3 size: 15 residues. CDR3 loop: CASSYFTGGFTEAFF. The CDR3 DNA reads as TGCGCCAGCAGTTACTTTACCGGGGGGTTCACTGAAGCTTTCTTT.

The rearrangement links TRBV19 to TRBJ1-2; the D gene is possibly TRBD1 (5 bases). V lost 1 base and J lost 8, with 11 bases in between. In germline, CDR1 is LNHDA, CDR2 SQIVND (reference sequence). There are 13 residues in the CDR3. Here the CDR3 DNA reads TGTGCCAGTAGTATAGCCCAGGGTCGCGGCTACACCTTC. It codes for CASSIAQGRGYTF.

The gene calls are TRBV5-4 and TRBJ2-6, with D maybe TRBD1 (5 bases). V lost 4 bases and J lost 0, with 8 bases in between. The CDR3 covers 15 residues. Germline CDR1 reads SGHNT; CDR2 reads YYREEE (reference sequence). The CDR3 here is CASSATDSGANVLTF. CDR3 nucleotide sequence: TGTGCCAGCAGCGCGACAGACTCTGGGGCCAACGTCCTGACTTTC.

The CDR3 loop reads CASSDGHLTDTQYF. CDR3 in DNA: TGCGCCAGCAGTGATGGGCACCTCACAGATACGCAGTATTTT. The gene calls are TRBV10-1 and TRBJ2-3; D is undetermined. V shed 3 bases and J shed 2 bases, with 9 bases lying between them. The CDR3 covers 14 residues. Germline V gene data show CDR1 as WNHNN and CDR2 as SYGVQD (reference sequence).

The chain recombines TRBV4-1 with TRBJ1-2; TRBD1 is a possible D gene (6 bases). The germline V and J ends were trimmed by 7 bases and 3 bases, with 15 bases remaining between them. CDR1 is MGHRA and CDR2 is YSYEKL in the germline V gene. The CDR3 spans 14 residues. The CDR3 DNA reads TGCGCCAGCAACTTTTGGGGGCGCGACTATGGCTACACCTTC. This sequence encodes CASNFWGRDYGYTF.

This chain joins TRBV20-1 and TRBJ1-1; D is undetermined. Trimming pared 3 bases from V and 7 bases from J, leaving 18 bases between. CDR3 length equals 14 residues. Per the germline V gene, CDR1 is DFQATT and CDR2 is SNEGSKA (reference sequence). In nucleotides, the CDR3 is TGCAGTGCTAGTGCCCCGGGAGGCCCAATTGAAGCTTTCTTT. Protein product: CSASAPGGPIEAFF.

The gene calls are TRBV5-1 and TRBJ1-2, with D maybe TRBD1 (5 bases). The CDR3 contains 17 residues. Germline CDR1 and CDR2: SGHRS and YFSETQ. The V gene lost 4 bases and the J gene lost 9 bases, with 28 bases spanning the gap. CDR3 sequence reads: CASSPDGGIRGAERYTF. As DNA, the CDR3 is TGCGCCAGCAGCCCAGACGGGGGGATTCGAGGGGCCGAGCGCTACACCTTC.

Of note for this clone: The identical CDR3 is also encoded by other nucleotide sequences in the sample. The V and J genes are TRBV2 and TRBJ1-1; D remains ambiguous. The V end was cut by 8 bases, the J end by 1 base, with 5 bases between. This CDR3 spans 11 amino acids. Germline-derived CDR1 and CDR2 are SNHLY and FYNNEI. In DNA, the CDR3 is TGTGCCAGCTCGAGGAACACTGAAGCTTTCTTT. Amino acid sequence: CASSRNTEAFF.

The rearrangement joins TRBV5-1 to TRBJ1-2, with 7 bases that match TRBD1. CDR3 length equals 13 residues. Germline loops: CDR1 SGHRS, CDR2 YFSETQ. The ends lost 5 bases at V and 4 bases at J; junction bases unmatched: 5. CDR3 nucleotides: TGCGCCAGCAGACCGGGACAGTTCTATGGCTACACCTTC. It specifies CASRPGQFYGYTF.

This clone was picked up one time. J is TRBJ1-2 and V is TRBV29-1; 7 nucleotides agree with TRBD1. The CDR3 contains 14 residues. Per germline, CDR1 SQVTM and CDR2 ANQGSEA. V was clipped by 4 bases and J by 6 bases; unmatched bases: 11. Here the CDR3 DNA reads TGCAGCGTTGGGGACAGCCTAGTCCGGAATGGCTACACCTTC. Translation: CSVGDSLVRNGYTF.

The chain uses TRBV5-1 and TRBJ2-5; D ambiguous. Trimming took off 0 bases at V and 2 bases at J, with 8 bases between the two ends. From germline, CDR1 is SGHRS and CDR2 YFSETQ. The CDR3 has 14 residues. This CDR3 reads CASSLATEQETQYF. CDR3 nucleotides: TGCGCCAGCAGCTTGGCAACAGAGCAAGAGACCCAGTACTTC.

The genes are TRBV4-1 and TRBJ1-3, with 8 bases that match TRBD1. The CDR3 runs to 20 residues. Trimming took 0 bases from V and 1 from J; bases not matched to a gene: 14. Per germline, CDR1 MGHRA and CDR2 YSYEKL. CDR3 DNA sequence: TGCGCCAGCAGCCAAGAATTCGTTGCAGGGGGCGCACGGTCTGGAAACACCATATATTTT. Protein: CASSQEFVAGGARSGNTIYF.

The gene calls are TRBV2 and TRBJ1-2; possible D gene TRBD1, 6 bases. Germline V gene data show CDR1 as SNHLY and CDR2 as FYNNEI. This CDR3 contains 13 residues. Trimming removed 8 bases from V and 4 bases from J, with 14 bases in between. The CDR3 here is CASSRDTFYGYTF. The CDR3 nucleotides read TGTGCCAGCTCGAGGGACACGTTCTATGGCTACACCTTC.

This rearrangement joins TRBV19 to TRBJ1-3; D is unclear. V dropped 6 bases and J dropped 2 bases, with 8 bases sitting between them. The CDR3 has 13 amino acids. The germline gives CDR1 LNHDA, CDR2 SQIVND (reference sequence). In DNA, the CDR3 is TGTGCCAGTAGGTTTATCGCTGGAAACACCATATATTTT. Translation: CASRFIAGNTIYF.

The chain joins TRBV15 to TRBJ1-2; D ambiguous. CDR3 length: 16 amino acids. Germline V gene sequence: CDR1 LNHNV, CDR2 YYDKDF (reference sequence). Trimming pared 0 bases from V and 2 bases from J, leaving 13 bases between. The CDR3: CATSRDRPQANYGYTF. The CDR3 DNA reads TGTGCCACCAGCAGAGATCGTCCCCAAGCAAACTATGGCTACACCTTC. Full variable domain (remainder filled in from reference TRBV15 and TRBJ1-2): DAMVIQNPRYQVTQFGKPVTLSCSQTLNHNVMYWYQQKSSQAPKLLFHYYDKDFNNEADTPDNFQSRRPNTSFCFLDIRSPGLGDTAMYLCATSRDRPQANYGYTFGSGTRLTVV.

The chain employs TRBV7-8 and TRBJ2-2, with TRBD1 as a possible D gene (7 bases). CDR1 is SGHVS, CDR2 FQNEAQ, per germline. The CDR3 runs 15 residues. The V end was cut by 8 bases, the J end by 3 bases, with 16 bases between. This CDR3 reads CASRPGGSYTGELFF. CDR3 DNA sequence: TGTGCCAGCCGCCCAGGGGGGTCCTACACCGGGGAGCTGTTTTTT.

The V call is TRBV2, the J call TRBJ1-6, with TRBD1 matching 7 bases. CDR1 and CDR2 from the germline V gene are SNHLY and FYNNEI. V was clipped by 1 base and J by 10 bases; unmatched bases: 7. The CDR3 sequence is 15 residues long. CDR3 in DNA: TGTGCCAGCAGTGAAGAACAGGGGTGGCAGTCACCCCTCCACTTT. Translating gives CASSEEQGWQSPLHF.

The chain carries TRBV18 and TRBJ1-4; a weak D match, TRBD1 (5 bases). Germline lookup yields CDR1 KGHSH and CDR2 LQKENI. The CDR3 runs to 17 residues. Trimming pared 0 bases from V and 2 bases from J, leaving 13 bases between. Written as DNA, the CDR3 is TGTGCCAGCTCACCACCACCAGGGCTAAGGACTAATGAAAAACTGTTTTTT. This translates into CASSPPPGLRTNEKLFF.

The V and J genes are TRBV4-3 and TRBJ1-2; D unresolved. Looked up from germline, CDR1 is LGHNA and CDR2 is YSLEER. This CDR3 is 13 amino acids long. Trimming cost V 0 bases and J 8 bases, with 10 bases left between them. CDR3 nucleotides: TGCGCCAGCAGCCAAGATCGAGGGCACGGCTACACCTTC. Translation gives CASSQDRGHGYTF.

The rearrangement joins TRBV9 to TRBJ2-3; D might be TRBD2 (5 bases). V was trimmed by 4 bases and J by 0 bases, leaving 15 bases between them. Germline V lookup: CDR1 SGDLS, CDR2 YYNGEE. The CDR3 consists of 16 residues. The CDR3 reads CASSKEGGLSTDTQYF. CDR3 DNA: TGTGCCAGCAGCAAAGAGGGCGGACTTAGCACAGATACGCAGTATTTT.

The chain combines TRBV11-1 with TRBJ1-2, with a weak D call TRBD1 (5 bases). Trimming removed 2 bases at V and 7 bases at J, with 20 bases between. Germline V gene data show CDR1 as SGHAT and CDR2 as FQDESV (reference sequence). The CDR3 length is 16 residues. As DNA, the CDR3 is TGTGCCAGCAGCTTATTCGGCGGGGGAACGACGGGTGGCTACACCTTC. It specifies CASSLFGGGTTGGYTF. Looking up the rest from reference TRBV11-1 and TRBJ1-2 gives the full variable domain: EAEVAQSPRYKITEKSQAVAFWCDPISGHATLYWYRQILGQGPELLVQFQDESVVDDSQLPKDRFSAERLKGVDSTLKIQPAELGDSAMYLCASSLFGGGTTGGYTFGSGTRLTVV.

CDR3 sequence: CAISESTQRGTTTGELFF. The CDR3 nucleotides are TGTGCCATCAGTGAGTCGACTCAGCGGGGTACGACCACCGGGGAGCTGTTTTTT. The chain has TRBV10-3 and TRBJ2-2; 7 bases fit TRBD2. Germline CDR1 and CDR2: ENHRY and SYGVKD. V was clipped by 0 bases and J by 4 bases; unmatched bases: 11. The CDR3 runs 18 residues.

In this sample, this clone turned up once. This CDR3 is CASSPNSAGYSPLHF. CDR3 sequence (DNA): TGTGCCAGTAGCCCGAATTCGGCAGGTTATTCACCCCTCCACTTT. The V gene is TRBV19, the J gene TRBJ1-6; D is unresolved. The CDR3 has 15 residues. Germline-derived CDR1 and CDR2 are LNHDA and SQIVND (reference sequence). V lost 6 bases and J 8 bases, leaving 17 bases between the germline ends.

The V call is TRBV9, the J call TRBJ2-1; 8 bases line up with TRBD1. CDR1 is SGDLS and CDR2 is YYNGEE in the germline V gene. The CDR3 loop spans 15 amino acids. V lost 4 bases, J lost 4 bases, and 7 bases stayed unmatched. The CDR3 sequence: CASSLDRGLYNEQFF. The CDR3 nucleotides are TGTGCCAGCAGCCTCGACAGGGGCCTTTACAATGAGCAGTTCTTC.

This rearrangement joins TRBV7-8 to TRBJ2-1; 11 bases align to TRBD2. This CDR3 has 18 amino acids. J lost 4 bases, V lost 5 bases, and 13 bases had no gene match. The germline V gene encodes CDR1 SGHVS and CDR2 FQNEAQ. The CDR3 DNA sequence: TGTGCCAGCAGCCCCCGACTAGCGGGGCAACTACCGTACAATGAGCAGTTCTTC. Encoded protein: CASSPRLAGQLPYNEQFF.

The rearrangement uses TRBV9 and TRBJ2-1, with D possibly matching TRBD2 (5 bases). V gave up 0 bases and J gave up 12 bases, with 13 bases separating them. There are 13 residues in the CDR3. CDR1 is SGDLS and CDR2 is YYNGEE in the germline V gene. The CDR3 loop is CASSVDSRGLQFF. The CDR3 DNA reads as TGTGCCAGCAGCGTAGACTCCCGCGGGCTGCAGTTCTTC.

The chain is built from TRBV20-1 and TRBJ1-3; no clear D. Trimming took 3 bases from V and 2 from J, leaving 11 bases between them. CDR1 and CDR2 (germline): DFQATT, SNEGSKA (reference sequence). This CDR3 spans 14 amino acids. The CDR3 bases are TGCAGTGCTAGTATACAGCAAACTGGAAACACCATATATTTT. Translated: CSASIQQTGNTIYF.

This chain joins TRBV2 and TRBJ1-6; TRBD1 matches 9 bases. Trimming at V came to 7 bases and at J to 0 bases, leaving 7 bases not matched to a gene. Germline V lookup: CDR1 SNHLY, CDR2 FYNNEI. The CDR3 contains 17 residues. CDR3 region: CASTTQGAGSYNSPLHF. CDR3 bases: TGTGCCAGCACAACACAGGGGGCCGGCTCCTATAATTCACCCCTCCACTTT.